The sequence of this T cell receptor (beta chain) was determined in a study of cytomegalovirus exposure and HLA in healthy donors. CDR3 length: 13 residues. Trimming cost V 2 bases and J 7 bases, with 9 bases left between them. Germline assignment: CDR1 MNHNS and CDR2 SASEGT. Study results and limitations: Later on, analysis showed that most CMV-associated TCR beta chains appeared to be HLA-restricted.

The PCR ran on 60 Vbeta and 13 Jbeta primers. Clones were sequenced by immunoSEQ multiplex PCR, and TCRdb holds only the in-frame ones, with some missing. The table lists 150,000 to 200,000 clones, 77% of them singletons. Worth noting for this clone: The antigen is undetermined.

The chain uses TRBV6-1 and TRBJ2-1; the D is unclear. The source of this sequence is a man aged 18 to 29 in good health and CMV-seronegative. Sequencing input: PBMCs. The CDR3 nucleotides read TGTGCCAGCAGTGAACTGGCTCCTAATGAGCAGTTCTTC. It codes for CASSELAPNEQFF.